This T cell receptor beta chain emerged from a study of T cell repertoires in cytomegalovirus infection. The overall study: CMV infection and matching HLA type were both indicated by public TCR beta signatures.

To note about this clonotype: Antigen: not known.

The CDR3 is made up of 17 amino acids. The ends lost 6 bases at V and 5 bases at J; junction bases unmatched: 17. Findings and caveats of the study: The response measured ex vivo was dominated by TCR beta clonotypes (HLA-C-restricted and CMV-specific).

One entry per CDR3 protein results from TCRdb running MiXCR on the reads. The table lists 800,000 to 950,000 distinct CDR3 sequences, roughly 33% of them singletons. The clonotype originates from a human donor in good health (CMV status not recorded). Some clones in this sample may be carry-over from other donors' samples. The specimen comprised cultured CD8+ T cells from PBMCs, sampled from culture after CMV antigen stimulation. The rearrangement uses TRBV12-3 or TRBV12-4 and TRBJ2-5, with 8 bases matching TRBD1. CDR3 nucleotides: TGTGCCAGCAGCTACGAGGGACAGGACAAATACACGGAGACCCAGTACTTC. It is translated as CASSYEGQDKYTETQYF.